This T cell receptor beta chain was profiled in a study of T cell repertoires in cytomegalovirus infection. Study information: Evidence of both CMV infection and a matching HLA type came from public TCR beta signatures. Overall study results and limits: The study found HLA-C-restricted CMV-specific TCR beta clonotypes dominating the ex vivo response. Individuals carrying CMV plus the relevant HLA were identified by cumulative frequency of public TCR beta families.

Per the germline V gene, CDR1 is SNHLY and CDR2 is FYNNEI. This CDR3 has 17 amino acids. Trimming removed 1 base from V and 3 bases from J; junction bases left unmatched: 4. In its sample, this clonotype was seen many times. What it binds is not known. One entry per CDR3 protein results from TCRdb running MiXCR on the reads. This sample yields some 440,000 distinct CDR3 sequences, of which roughly 30% are seen a single time; roughly 13% belongs to the top ten. The chain joins TRBV2 to TRBJ2-5, with 14 bases that match TRBD2. Sequences were obtained from PBMCs. The source is a human donor in good health (CMV status not recorded). Some clones in this sample may be carry-over from other donors' samples. DNA for the CDR3: TGTGCCAGCAGTGAAGAAGTGGGACTAGCGGGGGAAGAGACCCAGTACTTC. This codes for CASSEEVGLAGEETQYF.